This entry lists 10 T cell receptor beta chains sequenced from one sample in a study of T cells after yellow fever vaccination. Each CDR3 protein gets one entry after TCRdb re-called the 5' RACE reads with MiXCR. The sample has 200,000 to 300,000 distinct CDR3 sequences, about 3.7% seen once. Sequenced material: PBMCs, taken 15 days after the yellow fever booster vaccination. All receptors come from a man aged 18-30 years who received the YFV17D yellow fever vaccine.

Ten or more counts support this clonotype. The chain uses TRBV7-6 and TRBJ2-7; TRBD1 matches at 9 bases. CDR3 length: 15 amino acids. V lost 3 bases to trimming and J lost 3 bases; unmatched junction nucleotides: 6. From germline, CDR1 is SGHVS and CDR2 FNYEAQ. In DNA, the CDR3 is TGTGCCAGCAGCTTTGGGACAGGGCCACTCTACGAGCAGTACTTC. Its protein is CASSFGTGPLYEQYF.

This clonotype was seen many times. The chain links TRBV18 to TRBJ2-5; 7 nucleotides line up with TRBD2. Germline V gene sequence: CDR1 KGHSH, CDR2 LQKENI. The CDR3 is 13 amino acids. V was pared by 5 bases and J by 5 bases, with 5 bases of the junction left unmatched. The CDR3 loop reads CASSYWEGETQYF. In DNA form, the CDR3 reads TGTGCCAGCTCATACTGGGAGGGGGAGACCCAGTACTTC.

This clonotype was seen repeatedly, ten times or more. The chain is built from TRBV7-9 and TRBJ2-1; 13 bases map to TRBD2. V was pared by 4 bases and J by 6 bases, with 6 bases of the junction left unmatched. CDR3 length equals 16 residues. Germline values: CDR1 SEHNR, CDR2 FQNEAQ (reference sequence). This chain's CDR3 is CASSSRLAGGPNEQFF. CDR3 nucleotide sequence: TGTGCCAGCAGCTCCAGACTAGCGGGGGGTCCCAATGAGCAGTTCTTC.

This clonotype showed up many times. The rearrangement joins TRBV5-1 to TRBJ2-5, with a weak D call TRBD1 (6 bases). CDR1 SGHRS and CDR2 YFSETQ come from the germline V gene. This CDR3 is built from 16 residues. The V end was cut by 0 bases, the J end by 1 base, with 13 bases between. The CDR3 loop reads CASSLEKQGSQETQYF. The CDR3 bases are TGCGCCAGCAGCTTGGAAAAACAGGGTAGCCAAGAGACCCAGTACTTC.

This clonotype was seen at least ten times. The rearrangement joins TRBV18 to TRBJ2-5; D is uncertain. Germline loops: CDR1 KGHSH, CDR2 LQKENI. Trimming pared 3 bases from V and 5 bases from J, leaving 10 bases between. The CDR3 totals 13 residues. The CDR3: CASSPSRVETQYF. DNA for the CDR3: TGTGCCAGCTCACCGTCCCGGGTCGAGACCCAGTACTTC.

This clonotype has ten or more counts. The rearrangement uses TRBV18 and TRBJ2-2, with a possible D match to TRBD2 (5 bases). Deletions cut 5 bases from V and 1 base from J, with 11 bases between. This CDR3 has 15 amino acids. Germline lookup yields CDR1 KGHSH and CDR2 LQKENI. CDR3 sequence reads: CASSSSGENTGELFF. CDR3 sequence (DNA): TGTGCCAGCTCATCGAGCGGCGAGAACACCGGGGAGCTGTTTTTT. Using reference TRBV18 and TRBJ2-2 for the parts outside the CDR3, the full variable domain is NAGVMQNPRHLVRRRGQEARLRCSPMKGHSHVYWYRQLPEEGLKFMVYLQKENIIDESGMPKERFSAEFPKEGPSILRIQQVVRGDSAAYFCASSSSGENTGELFFGEGSRLTVL.

This clonotype was counted ten times or more. The CDR3 DNA is TGTGCCAGCGGTGGGGGGGAATCGCGCTACGAGCAGTACGTC. This sequence encodes CASGGGESRYEQYV. The chain is built from TRBV28 and TRBJ2-7; 7 nucleotides agree with TRBD2. The V segment lost 8 bases and the J segment 3 bases; nucleotides outside the gene matches: 10. CDR1 and CDR2 (germline): MDHEN, SYDVKM. This CDR3 comprises 14 residues.

In its sample, this clonotype was seen many times. The V call is TRBV29-1, the J call TRBJ2-5; either TRBD1 or TRBD2 may fit D (5 bases each). Germline CDR1 reads SQVTM; CDR2 reads ANQGSEA. CDR3 size: 13 residues. Trimming removed 3 bases at V and 4 bases at J, with 12 bases between. CDR3 coding DNA: TGCAGCGTTGATCAGTCAGGGAGAGAGACCCAGTACTTC. Translating it yields CSVDQSGRETQYF.

This clonotype showed up many times. The chain joins TRBV12-3 or TRBV12-4 to TRBJ1-5, with D possibly matching TRBD1 (5 bases). The V gene lost 6 bases and the J gene lost 6 bases, with 15 bases spanning the gap. This CDR3 is built from 14 residues. The CDR3 reads CASSVVRGTQPQHF. DNA of the CDR3: TGTGCCAGCAGCGTGGTTAGGGGAACTCAGCCCCAGCATTTT.

This clonotype was detected many times. The V call is TRBV4-3, the J call TRBJ1-5, with 7 bases lining up with TRBD1. This CDR3 is built from 16 residues. With 2 bases clipped from V and 6 bases from J, the junction kept 10 bases outside the gene matches. Germline CDR1 and CDR2: LGHNA and YSLEER. The CDR3: CASSQNGEGASQPQHF. Written as DNA, the CDR3 is TGCGCCAGCAGCCAAAATGGTGAGGGGGCGAGTCAGCCCCAGCATTTT.